This T cell receptor beta chain was sequenced for a study of T-cell reconstitution after alpha-beta-depleted transplantation in children. Findings and caveats of the study: Expanded clones from the graft, numbering several hundred, reportedly supplied alpha-beta T cells about two months after transplant.

The germline V gene encodes CDR1 MGHRA and CDR2 YSYEKL. V lost 3 bases, J lost 0 bases, and 18 bases lay in between. This CDR3 has 18 residues. The authors prepared the TCRbeta library with unique molecular identifiers. TCRdb called the PCR reads again in MiXCR, with one record for every CDR3 protein. This table has roughly 790,000 distinct CDR3 sequences, 16% appearing once. The table lists this clonotype with a few counts. No antigen is known for it. Specimen: PBMCs, mostly from graft donor cells, collected 360 days after TCRalphabeta/CD19-depleted stem cell transplant. The TCR originated in a male patient between 10 and 17 years old who had a stem cell transplant for acute lymphoblastic leukemia, so the T cells may come from the graft donor. V gene TRBV4-1 combines with J gene TRBJ1-3; D gene uncertain. CDR3 nucleotide sequence: TGCGCCAGCAGCCAGATCCCGGGCCGCGGTAACTCTGGAAACACCATATATTTT. It translates to CASSQIPGRGNSGNTIYF.